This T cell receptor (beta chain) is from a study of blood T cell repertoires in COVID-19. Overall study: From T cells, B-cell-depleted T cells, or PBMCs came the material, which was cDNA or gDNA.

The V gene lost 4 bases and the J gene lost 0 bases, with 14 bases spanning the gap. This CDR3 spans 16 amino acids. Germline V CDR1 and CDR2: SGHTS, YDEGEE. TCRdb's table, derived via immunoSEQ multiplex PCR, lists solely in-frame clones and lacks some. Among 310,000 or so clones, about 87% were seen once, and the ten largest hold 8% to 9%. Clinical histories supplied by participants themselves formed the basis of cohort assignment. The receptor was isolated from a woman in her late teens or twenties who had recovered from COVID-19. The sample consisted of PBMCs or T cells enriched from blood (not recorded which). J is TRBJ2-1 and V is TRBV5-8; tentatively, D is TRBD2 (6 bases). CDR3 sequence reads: CASSTGLRSSYNEQFF. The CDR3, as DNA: TGTGCCAGCAGCACGGGACTCCGATCCTCCTACAATGAGCAGTTCTTC.